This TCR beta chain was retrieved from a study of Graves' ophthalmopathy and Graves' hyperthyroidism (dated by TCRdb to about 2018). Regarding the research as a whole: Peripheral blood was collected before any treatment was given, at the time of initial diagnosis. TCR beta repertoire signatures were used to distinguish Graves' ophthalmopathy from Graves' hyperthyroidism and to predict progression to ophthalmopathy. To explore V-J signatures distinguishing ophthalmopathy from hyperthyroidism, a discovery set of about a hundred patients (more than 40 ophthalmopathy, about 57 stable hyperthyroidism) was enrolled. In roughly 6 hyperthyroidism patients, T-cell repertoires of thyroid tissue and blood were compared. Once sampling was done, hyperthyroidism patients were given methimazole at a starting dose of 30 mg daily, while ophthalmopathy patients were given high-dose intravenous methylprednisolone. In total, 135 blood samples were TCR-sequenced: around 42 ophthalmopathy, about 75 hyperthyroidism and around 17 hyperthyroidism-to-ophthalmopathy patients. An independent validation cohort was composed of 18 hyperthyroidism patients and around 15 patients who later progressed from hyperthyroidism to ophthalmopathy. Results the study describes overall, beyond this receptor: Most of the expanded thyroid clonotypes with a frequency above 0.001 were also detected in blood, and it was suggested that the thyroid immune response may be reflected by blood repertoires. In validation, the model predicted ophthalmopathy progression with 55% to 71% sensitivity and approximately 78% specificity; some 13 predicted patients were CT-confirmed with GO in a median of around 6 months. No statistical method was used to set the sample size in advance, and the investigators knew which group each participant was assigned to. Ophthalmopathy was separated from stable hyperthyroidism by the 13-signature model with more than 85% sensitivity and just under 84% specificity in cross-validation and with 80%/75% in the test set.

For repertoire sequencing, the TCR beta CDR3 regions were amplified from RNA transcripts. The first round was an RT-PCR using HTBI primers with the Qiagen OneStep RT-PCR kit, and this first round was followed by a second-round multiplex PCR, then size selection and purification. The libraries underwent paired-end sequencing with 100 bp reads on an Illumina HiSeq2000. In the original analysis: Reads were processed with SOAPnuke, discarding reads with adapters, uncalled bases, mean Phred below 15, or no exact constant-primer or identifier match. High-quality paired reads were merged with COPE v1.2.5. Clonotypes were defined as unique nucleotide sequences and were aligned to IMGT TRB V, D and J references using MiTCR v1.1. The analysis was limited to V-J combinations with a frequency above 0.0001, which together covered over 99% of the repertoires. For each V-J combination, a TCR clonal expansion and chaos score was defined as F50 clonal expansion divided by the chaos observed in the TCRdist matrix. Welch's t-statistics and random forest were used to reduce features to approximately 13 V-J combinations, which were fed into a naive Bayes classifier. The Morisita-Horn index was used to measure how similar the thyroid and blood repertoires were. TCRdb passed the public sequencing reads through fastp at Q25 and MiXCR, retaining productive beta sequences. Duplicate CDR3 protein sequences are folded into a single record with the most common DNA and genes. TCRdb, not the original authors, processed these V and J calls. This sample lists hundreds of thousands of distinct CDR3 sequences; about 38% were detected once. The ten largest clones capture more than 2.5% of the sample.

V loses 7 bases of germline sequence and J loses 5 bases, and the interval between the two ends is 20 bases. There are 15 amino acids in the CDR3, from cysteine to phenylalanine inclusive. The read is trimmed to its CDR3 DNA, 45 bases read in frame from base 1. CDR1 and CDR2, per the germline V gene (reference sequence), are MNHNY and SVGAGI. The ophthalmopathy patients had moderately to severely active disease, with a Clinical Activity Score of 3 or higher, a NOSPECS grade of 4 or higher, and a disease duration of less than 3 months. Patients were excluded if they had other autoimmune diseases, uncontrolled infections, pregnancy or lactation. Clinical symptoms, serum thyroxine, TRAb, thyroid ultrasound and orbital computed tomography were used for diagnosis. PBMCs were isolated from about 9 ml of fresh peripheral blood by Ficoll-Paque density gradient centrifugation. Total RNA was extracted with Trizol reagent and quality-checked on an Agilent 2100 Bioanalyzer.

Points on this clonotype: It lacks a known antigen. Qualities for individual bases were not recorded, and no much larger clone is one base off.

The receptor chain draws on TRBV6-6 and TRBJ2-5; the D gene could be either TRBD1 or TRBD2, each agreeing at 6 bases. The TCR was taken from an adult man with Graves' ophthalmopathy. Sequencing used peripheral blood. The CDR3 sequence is CASINPRGPWETQYF. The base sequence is TGTGCCAGCATTAACCCCCGGGGGCCCTGGGAGACCCAGTACTTC.